This TCR beta chain was captured by sequencing in a study of CD8 T cells in Susac syndrome. The CDR3 sequence is 13 residues long. CDR1 MNHEY and CDR2 SMNVEV come from the germline V gene (reference sequence). Trimming pared 7 bases from V and 6 bases from J, leaving 10 bases between. After extraction with the RNeasy kit, 0.5 to 1 ug of the RNA was reverse transcribed using random hexamers. TCRdb analysed the immunoSEQ multiplex PCR reads with MiXCR anew, one entry per CDR3 protein. This sample has some 90,000 distinct CDR3 sequences, with over 80% found just once. The receptor's source is a human donor in good health. Input material: CD8+ T cells from PBMCs. V is TRBV27 and J is TRBJ1-6; unclear D gene. CDR3 residues: CASKLLGNSPLHF. The CDR3 DNA follows: TGTGCCAGCAAGCTTTTGGGTAATTCACCCCTCCACTTT.